This TCR beta chain was sequenced for a study of response to subunit inactivated influenza vaccine. About this clonotype itself: The antigen is undetermined.

Study-wide points: New T cells are recruited in small numbers by each seasonal influenza vaccination, according to the authors' suggestion.

The germline V gene encodes CDR1 SEHNR and CDR2 FQNEAQ (reference sequence). V was trimmed by 3 bases and J by 0 bases, leaving 14 bases between them. The CDR3 totals 16 residues. TCRdb passed the RT-PCR reads through MiXCR, listing each CDR3 protein once. The top ten hold around 40% of the sample, which has over 150,000 distinct CDR3 sequences, approximately 12% seen once. This receptor was identified in a man in his fifties or sixties who received an inactivated influenza vaccine. The material sequenced was CD8+ T cells sorted from PBMCs, taken less than 30 months after vaccination. The chain combines TRBV7-9 with TRBJ1-1; a weak D match, TRBD1 (6 bases). Here the CDR3 DNA reads TGTGCCAGCAGCTTTACCCCAGGGGAGCTGAACACTGAAGCTTTCTTT. Translated, it gives CASSFTPGELNTEAFF.